A selection of T cell receptor beta chains follows, all from one sample in a study of cytomegalovirus exposure and HLA in healthy donors. The protocol was immunoSEQ multiplex PCR, while the TCRdb copy is restricted to in-frame clones and leaves out a portion. The sample records 150,000 or so clones, approximately 81% being singletons. Sequenced material: PBMCs. The receptor source for this set is a man aged 45-60 years in good health and CMV-seropositive. Each CDR3 is given with its conserved first and last residue. A D gene is named only where the DNA matches it firmly. Size is omitted from some rows. Given values are once, few, many or a class for expanded clones.

clone_size,j_call,v_call,d_call,cdr3_aa,cdr3_nt
NA,TRBJ1-5,TRBV30,NA,CAWSETVHQPQHF,TGTGCCTGGAGCGAGACAGTACATCAGCCCCAGCATTTT
few,TRBJ2-7,TRBV6-1,NA,CASSPSGGGYEQYF,TGTGCCAGCAGCCCCAGCGGAGGAGGGTACGAGCAGTACTTC
NA,TRBJ1-2,TRBV7-9,NA,CASSLDTSNYGYTF,TGTGCCAGCAGTTTGGACACCTCTAACTATGGCTACACCTTC
NA,TRBJ1-2,TRBV28,NA,CASTGGDYGYGYTF,TGTGCCAGCACGGGAGGGGACTATGGCTATGGCTACACCTTC
NA,TRBJ2-2,TRBV28,TRBD1,CASCRRQGSAQLRTGELFF,TGTGCCAGCTGTCGCAGACAGGGGTCGGCTCAGCTGAGGACCGGGGAGCTGTTTTTT
NA,TRBJ2-7,TRBV6-5,NA,CASLQKEGTRYEQYF,TGTGCCAGCCTCCAAAAGGAGGGAACGAGGTACGAGCAGTACTTC
NA,TRBJ1-1,TRBV18,NA,CASSPLGAGNTEAFF,TGTGCCAGCTCACCTTTGGGGGCCGGGAACACTGAAGCTTTCTTT
NA,TRBJ2-2,TRBV19,NA,CASSLAGDTGELFF,TGTGCCAGTAGTTTGGCAGGGGACACCGGGGAGCTGTTTTTT
few,TRBJ2-2,TRBV5-1,TRBD2,CASSLRLAGDQVGELFF,TGCGCCAGCAGCTTGAGACTAGCGGGGGATCAGGTCGGGGAGCTGTTTTTT
NA,TRBJ2-3,TRBV20-1,TRBD2,CSAMGGNTQYF,TGCAGTGCCATGGGGGGGAATACGCAGTATTTT
NA,TRBJ2-5,TRBV28,NA,CASSLSQETQYF,TGTGCCAGCAGTTTATCTCAAGAGACCCAGTACTTC
NA,TRBJ2-7,TRBV5-1,NA,CASSLVAGNPGEQYF,TGCGCCAGCAGCTTGGTGGCGGGGAACCCGGGTGAGCAGTACTTT